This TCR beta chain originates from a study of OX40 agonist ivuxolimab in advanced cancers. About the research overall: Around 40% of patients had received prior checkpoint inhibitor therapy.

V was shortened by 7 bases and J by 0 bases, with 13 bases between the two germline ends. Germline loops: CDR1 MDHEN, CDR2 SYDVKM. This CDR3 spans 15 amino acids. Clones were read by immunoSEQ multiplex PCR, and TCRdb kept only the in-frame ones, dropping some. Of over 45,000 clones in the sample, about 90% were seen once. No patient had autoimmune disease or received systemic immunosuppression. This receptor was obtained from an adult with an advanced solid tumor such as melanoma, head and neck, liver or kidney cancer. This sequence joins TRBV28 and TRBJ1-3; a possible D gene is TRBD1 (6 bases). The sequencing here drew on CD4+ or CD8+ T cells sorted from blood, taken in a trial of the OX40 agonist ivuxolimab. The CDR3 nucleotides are TGTGCCAGCACCACGGGGGCCTTCTCTGGAAACACCATATATTTT. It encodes CASTTGAFSGNTIYF.